This TCR beta chain was sequenced in a study of OX40 agonist ivuxolimab in advanced cancers. Looking at the study overall: Antecedent anti-PD-1, anti-PD-L1 or anti-CTLA-4 therapy was permissible, with roughly 36% having received some.

Using immunoSEQ multiplex PCR, the repertoire was profiled, and TCRdb retains in-frame clones only, with some absent. Among 10,000 or so clones listed, about three quarters were seen once. Germline lookup yields CDR1 SGHDN and CDR2 FVKESK. The length of the CDR3 is 14 residues. V shed 1 base and J 9 bases; nucleotides not matched to a gene: 6. This clone has more than one count but fewer than ten. This TCR came from an adult with an advanced solid tumor such as melanoma, head and neck, liver or kidney cancer. This chain connects TRBV14 to TRBJ2-1; 7 bases fit TRBD2. The sequences come from CD4+ or CD8+ T cells sorted from blood, collected in a trial of the OX40 agonist ivuxolimab. CDR3 sequence: CASSQGRELSEQFF. The CDR3 DNA reads TGTGCCAGCAGCCAAGGGCGGGAGTTAAGTGAGCAGTTCTTC.